This TCR beta chain was recovered during a study of blood T cells in healthy people across ages. The length of the CDR3 is 16 residues. The J segment lost 2 bases and the V segment lost 5 bases, leaving 6 bases of the junction unmatched. Germline CDR1 reads ENHRY; CDR2 reads SYGVKD. The use of a sample-barcoded 5' primer and a J-beta primer mix characterized a second PCR of roughly 6 to 11 cycles. One entry per CDR3 protein results from TCRdb running MiXCR on the 5' RACE reads. The sample contains over a million distinct CDR3 sequences, 35% to 45% of which appear only once. This clonotype was obtained from a woman between 18 and 30 years old in good health. The chain has TRBV10-3 and TRBJ2-2; 9 bases are shared with TRBD1. Sequences were obtained from blood. CDR3 sequence: CAISPRDRVNTGELFF. The CDR3 coding sequence is TGTGCCATCAGTCCCCGGGACAGGGTTAACACCGGGGAGCTGTTTTTT.